This T cell receptor (beta chain) was profiled in a study of T cell responses to AZD1222 COVID-19 vaccine. Study overall: Pooled together were second doses at about 4 or about 12 weeks.

Findings of the study overall: Just a handful of AZD1222 recipients were seropositive at baseline. Spike-specific TCRs gained breadth and depth after people received two AZD1222 doses. A reported finding is that nearly half of spike-specific TCRs target unmutated variant regions.

The CDR3 runs 16 residues. V shed 0 bases and J shed 2 bases, with 14 bases lying between them. In germline, CDR1 is SGHRS, CDR2 YFSETQ. Generated by immunoSEQ multiplex PCR, the TCRdb table keeps only in-frame clones and is missing some. The table records 100,000 to 150,000 clones, around 90% of them present only once. On this clone itself: As yet, its antigen is unknown.

The sequence came from an adult in good health. This specimen was peripheral blood, taken on day 0 of AZD1222 vaccination. V usage is TRBV5-1 and J usage is TRBJ1-2, with a weak D call TRBD1 (5 bases). The CDR3 sequence: CASSLDGDPRNYGYTF. The CDR3 nucleotides are TGCGCCAGCAGCTTGGATGGGGACCCACGGAACTATGGCTACACCTTC.